Presented here are 26 T cell receptor beta chains from one specimen sequenced in a study of blood T cells in healthy people across ages. Together with a sample-barcoded 5' primer, a J-beta primer mix was included in a second PCR lasting roughly 6 to 12 cycles. One entry per CDR3 protein results from TCRdb running MiXCR on the 5' RACE reads. Among approximately 1.5 million distinct CDR3 sequences listed, approximately 43% were seen once. Input material: blood. These receptors all come from a young woman in good health.

This clonotype occurred a few times. The rearrangement uses TRBV4-1 and TRBJ2-4; TRBD2 aligns across 13 bases. J lost 1 base, V lost 1 base, and 4 bases had no gene match. Germline assignment: CDR1 MGHRA and CDR2 YSYEKL. The CDR3 runs to 18 residues. CDR3 sequence reads: CASSQGLAGGGAKNIQYF. The CDR3, as DNA: TGCGCCAGCAGCCAAGGACTAGCGGGGGGTGGTGCCAAAAACATTCAGTACTTC.

The chain uses TRBV12-5 and TRBJ1-2; 7 bases line up with TRBD1. CDR1 is LGHNT, CDR2 FRNRAP, per germline. Trimming took 6 bases from V and 5 from J; bases not matched to a gene: 12. The CDR3 has 15 amino acids. CDR3 sequence: CASGGVGGRIYGYTF. The CDR3 DNA follows: TGTGCTAGTGGCGGAGTAGGGGGCCGGATTTATGGCTACACCTTC.

This clonotype was observed once. The rearrangement joins TRBV6-2 or TRBV6-3 to TRBJ2-2; D remains unclear. Germline lookup yields CDR1 MNHEY and CDR2 SVGEGT. V gave up 5 bases and J gave up 5 bases, with 9 bases separating them. The CDR3 runs 13 residues. The CDR3 spells CASSDLQTGELFF. Written as DNA, the CDR3 is TGTGCCAGCAGTGACCTTCAAACCGGGGAGCTGTTTTTT.

The genes are TRBV3-1 and TRBJ1-2; D is ambiguous. Germline loops: CDR1 LGHDT, CDR2 YNNKEL (reference sequence). The CDR3 is made up of 12 amino acids. Trimming removed 2 bases at V and 4 bases at J, with 5 bases between. The CDR3 is CASSQLSYGYTF. The CDR3 DNA reads TGTGCCAGCAGCCAATTGAGCTATGGCTACACCTTC.

The J gene is TRBJ2-7, the V gene TRBV29-1; D might be TRBD2 (6 bases). The closer fit of TRBJ2-5 to the DNA end suggests the J call may be wrong. Per the germline V gene, CDR1 is SQVTM and CDR2 is ANQGSEA. This CDR3 has 13 residues. The CDR3 DNA sequence: TGCAGCGTACGACGGACTACCCAAGAGACCCAGTACTTC. Encoded protein: CSVRRTTQETQYF.

The gene calls are TRBV6-5 and TRBJ2-5; a possible D gene is TRBD2 (5 bases). Germline lookup yields CDR1 MNHEY and CDR2 SVGAGI. The CDR3 contains 16 residues. With 0 bases removed from V and 7 bases from J, the gap between germline ends came to 18 bases. The CDR3 sequence: CASSYSNRPGIGTQYF. As DNA, the CDR3 is TGTGCCAGCAGTTACTCCAACAGACCCGGGATCGGGACCCAGTACTTC.

Note on this clonotype: This may stem from a read error, because a much larger clone lies one nucleotide away. The gene calls are TRBV4-1 and TRBJ2-1; 10 bases agree with TRBD2. CDR1 is MGHRA and CDR2 is YSYEKL in the germline V gene. After removal of 4 bases from V and 7 bases from J, the junction contained 4 bases not matched to a gene. The CDR3 totals 14 residues. The CDR3 DNA reads as TGCGCCAGCAGCCGAACTAGCGGGGCGAATGAGCAGTTCTTC. Its translation: CASSRTSGANEQFF.

This chain connects TRBV20-1 to TRBJ2-7; TRBD1 matches 10 bases. V was clipped by 5 bases and J by 0 bases; unmatched bases: 4. CDR1 is DFQATT, CDR2 SNEGSKA, per germline (reference sequence). The CDR3 has 14 residues. In DNA form, the CDR3 reads TGCAGTGCTCAAGACAGGGGGCGCTCCTACGAGCAGTACTTC. It translates to CSAQDRGRSYEQYF.

This clonotype came up a few times. The chain combines TRBV12-3 or TRBV12-4 with TRBJ2-1, with 7 bases identical to TRBD1. The CDR3 runs 13 residues. V lost 4 bases to trimming and J lost 7 bases; unmatched junction nucleotides: 4. DNA of the CDR3: TGTGCCAGCAGTTCAGGGACAGCGAATGAGCAGTTCTTC. Translating it yields CASSSGTANEQFF.

This clonotype was seen more than once but under ten times. The rearrangement joins TRBV29-1 to TRBJ2-1; 8 nucleotides agree with TRBD2. Trimming removed 6 bases from V and 6 bases from J; junction bases left unmatched: 7. CDR3 length: 13 residues. Germline V gene lookup returns CDR1 SQVTM and CDR2 ANQGSEA. The CDR3 spells CSVLGLAANEQFF. CDR3 sequence (DNA): TGCAGCGTACTTGGACTAGCAGCCAATGAGCAGTTCTTC.

The chain combines TRBV6-4 with TRBJ2-3, with 7 bases that match TRBD2. J gave up 2 bases and V 6 bases, and 5 bases lay outside the gene matches. The CDR3 sequence is 14 residues long. Germline V CDR1 and CDR2: MRHNA, SNTAGT. The chain's CDR3 is CASSALATTDTQYF. In DNA form, the CDR3 reads TGTGCCAGCAGCGCACTAGCGACCACAGATACGCAGTATTTT.

This clonotype was found a few times. J is TRBJ2-1 and V is TRBV20-1, with a possible D match to TRBD2 (6 bases). Per the germline V gene, CDR1 is DFQATT and CDR2 is SNEGSKA (reference sequence). Trimming removed 6 bases from V and 4 bases from J, with 19 bases in between. There are 15 residues in the CDR3. CDR3 nucleotides: TGCAGTGCGACCCCCGACCCCCTAGCGTACAATGAGCAGTTCTTC. The encoded protein is CSATPDPLAYNEQFF.

Of note for this clonotype: Its ends do not fully match the called genes, so a read error is possible. The chain carries TRBV5-1 and TRBJ1-3, with no clear D. The germline V gene encodes CDR1 SGHRS and CDR2 YFSETQ. This CDR3 contains 15 residues. The DNA for the CDR3 is TGCGCCAGCAGCTTAGGCAGCTCGGCTGGAAACGCCATATATTTT. As protein: CASSLGSSAGNAIYF.

Only one count was recorded for this clonotype. The chain recombines TRBV7-9 with TRBJ2-3; D possibly corresponds to TRBD1 (8 bases). The CDR3 totals 15 residues. Germline CDR1 and CDR2: SEHNR and FQNEAQ (reference sequence). With 10 bases removed from V and 4 bases from J, the gap between germline ends came to 21 bases. The DNA for the CDR3 is TGTGCCAACGCAGGGGGCTCGGGAGGCGCAGATACGCAGTATTTT. This translates into CANAGGSGGADTQYF.

The V gene is TRBV3-1, the J gene TRBJ1-1; 7 nucleotides line up with TRBD1. This CDR3 has 15 amino acids. CDR1 is LGHDT, CDR2 YNNKEL, per germline (reference sequence). After removal of 1 base from V and 3 bases from J, the junction contained 5 bases not matched to a gene. Here the CDR3 reads CASSQGGQGDTEAFF. The CDR3 nucleotides read TGTGCCAGCAGCCAAGGCGGGCAGGGGGACACTGAAGCTTTCTTT.

The chain combines TRBV28 with TRBJ2-2, with TRBD2 identical over 7 bases. CDR1 and CDR2 from the germline V gene are MDHEN and SYDVKM. The CDR3 loop spans 15 amino acids. J gave up 7 bases and V 4 bases, and 9 bases lay outside the gene matches. In nucleotides, the CDR3 is TGTGCCAGCAGTTGGGAGGGAGGGCAAGGCGGGGAGCTGTTTTTT. Amino acids: CASSWEGGQGGELFF. Complete variable domain (other parts from reference TRBV28 and TRBJ2-2): DVKVTQSSRYLVKRTGEKVFLECVQDMDHENMFWYRQDPGLGLRLIYFSYDVKMKEKGDIPEGYSVSREKKERFSLILESASTNQTSMYLCASSWEGGQGGELFFGEGSRLTVL.

The rearrangement links TRBV7-9 to TRBJ2-1, with D unclear. The ends were cut back, 5 bases at V and 10 bases at J, with 12 bases in the middle. CDR1 and CDR2 from the germline V gene are SEHNR and FQNEAQ (reference sequence). This CDR3 has 12 amino acids. CDR3 coding DNA: TGTGCCAGCAGCCCACTAAATCTAGAGCAGTTCTTC. This gives the protein CASSPLNLEQFF.

The chain couples TRBV5-1 to TRBJ1-4; D is uncertain. This CDR3 has 16 amino acids. Germline loops: CDR1 SGHRS, CDR2 YFSETQ. Trimming removed 4 bases from V and 7 bases from J, with 20 bases in between. In DNA, the CDR3 is TGCGCCAGCAGCCCACGCCTACTGAGGGAGGGTGAAAAACTGTTTTTT. Amino acids: CASSPRLLREGEKLFF.

The chain uses TRBV30 and TRBJ2-7, with D possibly TRBD1 on 5 matching bases. CDR1 and CDR2 (germline): GTSNPN, SVGIG (reference sequence). There are 11 residues in the CDR3. Trimming left V 0 bases short and J 12 bases short, with 12 bases between. The DNA of the CDR3 is TGTGCCTGGAGTGTCAAGGGGCTGCGGTACTTC. It encodes CAWSVKGLRYF.

The chain has TRBV29-1 and TRBJ2-7, with 7 bases that match TRBD1. Matching the DNA end better, TRBJ2-5 makes the J call doubtful. The CDR3 has 14 amino acids. CDR1 and CDR2 from the germline V gene are SQVTM and ANQGSEA. The CDR3 loop reads CSVYTTGVGETQYF. CDR3 coding DNA: TGCAGCGTCTATACCACAGGGGTCGGAGAGACCCAGTACTTC.

The chain couples TRBV6-5 to TRBJ2-5, with D unclear. The germline V gene has CDR1 MNHEY and CDR2 SVGAGI. The CDR3 length is 12 residues. Trimming stripped 7 bases from V and 7 bases from J, with 13 bases between. The CDR3 loop reads CASNEPSRTQYF. Written as DNA, the CDR3 is TGTGCCAGCAACGAACCGTCGCGGACCCAGTACTTC.

The chain has TRBV6-1 and TRBJ2-1; tentatively, D is TRBD1 (5 bases). V lost 7 bases to trimming and J lost 8 bases, with 21 bases between them. Germline CDR1 MNHNS, CDR2 SASEGT. The CDR3 runs 15 residues. The CDR3 nucleotides read TGTGCCAGCATTAGGGCAGGGCCCCTAATCGATGAGCAGTTCTTC. Its translation: CASIRAGPLIDEQFF.

The genes are TRBV27 and TRBJ1-2; 7 positions agree with TRBD1. The CDR3 sequence is 13 residues long. Trimming cost V 7 bases and J 2 bases; bases outside gene matches: 4. CDR1 is MNHEY, CDR2 SMNVEV, per germline (reference sequence). The CDR3 DNA follows: TGTGCCAGCAAGTCGGGACAGAACTATGGCTACACCTTC. Its protein is CASKSGQNYGYTF.

This clonotype was counted between two and nine times. The CDR3 region is CASSFLAGDYNEQFF. DNA for the CDR3: TGCGCCAGCAGCTTCCTAGCGGGGGACTACAATGAGCAGTTCTTC. The chain uses TRBV5-1 and TRBJ2-1; 10 bases fit TRBD2. Germline-derived CDR1 and CDR2 are SGHRS and YFSETQ. The V segment lost 2 bases and the J segment 3 bases; nucleotides outside the gene matches: 2. The length of the CDR3 is 15 residues.

The rearrangement joins TRBV27 to TRBJ2-7; 9 bases fit TRBD2. V lost 7 bases and J lost 3; bases outside the gene matches: 10. This CDR3 has 15 amino acids. Germline V gene lookup returns CDR1 MNHEY and CDR2 SMNVEV (reference sequence). The CDR3 nucleotides are TGTGCCAGCACCCTTGGGGCTAGCGGGAACTACGAGCAGTACTTC. Its protein product is CASTLGASGNYEQYF.

This clonotype was seen a few times. The chain uses TRBV4-3 and TRBJ2-3; tentative D call: TRBD1 (6 bases). This CDR3 is built from 17 residues. Germline CDR1 LGHNA, CDR2 YSLEER. Trimming shortened V by 0 bases and J by 6 bases, and 19 bases separated the two germline ends. The CDR3 nucleotides are TGCGCCAGCAGCCAAGATCTTGGGCAGGGGATTGGGGATACGCAGTATTTT. This sequence encodes CASSQDLGQGIGDTQYF.